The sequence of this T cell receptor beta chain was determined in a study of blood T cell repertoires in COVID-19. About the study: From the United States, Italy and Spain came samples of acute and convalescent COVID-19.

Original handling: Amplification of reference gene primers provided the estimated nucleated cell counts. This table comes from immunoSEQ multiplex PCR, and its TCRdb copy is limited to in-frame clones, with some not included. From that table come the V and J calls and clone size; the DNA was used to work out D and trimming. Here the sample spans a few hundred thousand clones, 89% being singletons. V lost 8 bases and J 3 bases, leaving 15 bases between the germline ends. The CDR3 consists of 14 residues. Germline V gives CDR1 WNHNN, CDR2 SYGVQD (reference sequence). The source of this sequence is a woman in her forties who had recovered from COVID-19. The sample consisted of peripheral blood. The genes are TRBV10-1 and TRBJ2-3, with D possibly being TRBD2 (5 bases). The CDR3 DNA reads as TGCGCCAGCGAGGATCGGGATCGAACAGATACGCAGTATTTT. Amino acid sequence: CASEDRDRTDTQYF.